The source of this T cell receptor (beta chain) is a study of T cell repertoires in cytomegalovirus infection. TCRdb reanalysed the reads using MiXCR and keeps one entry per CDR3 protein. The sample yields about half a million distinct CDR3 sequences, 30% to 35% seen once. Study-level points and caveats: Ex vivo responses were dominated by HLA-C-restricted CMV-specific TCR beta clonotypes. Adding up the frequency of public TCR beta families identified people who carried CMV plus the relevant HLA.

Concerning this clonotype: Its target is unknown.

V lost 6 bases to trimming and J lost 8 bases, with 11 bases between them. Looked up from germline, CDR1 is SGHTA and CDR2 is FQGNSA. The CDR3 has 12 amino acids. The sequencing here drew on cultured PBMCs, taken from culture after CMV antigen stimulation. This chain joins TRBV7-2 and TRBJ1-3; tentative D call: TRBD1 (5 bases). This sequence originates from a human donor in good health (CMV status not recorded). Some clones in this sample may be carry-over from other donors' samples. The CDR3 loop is CASRPQGDTIYF. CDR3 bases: TGTGCCAGCAGGCCTCAAGGGGACACCATATATTTT.